Detailed here is one TCR beta chain. This clonotype was seen a few times. The antigen it binds to is not known. Base qualities are not provided; no much larger clone lies one nucleotide away. These data belong to a study of T cell repertoires in cytomegalovirus infection (dated by TCRdb to between 2017 and 2020). Broadly, across the study: The HLA type of each donor mattered for the analysis, because public TCR beta signatures pointed to carriage of CMV infection along with the matching HLA type.

Sequenced on an Illumina HiSeq 1500. TCRdb reprocessing: public reads trimmed at Q25 with fastp, clones called with MiXCR, in-frame beta chains kept. Each CDR3 protein gets just one entry, which takes the most common genes and DNA from the rows behind it. The sample table contains hundreds of thousands of distinct CDR3 sequences; only one count was recorded for 10% to 12% of them. Jointly, the top ten make up approximately 10% of the sample. The cysteine opens and the phenylalanine closes a CDR3 of 14 amino acids. Only CDR3 DNA is held: 42 bases, read in frame from base 1. Between the V and J ends, shortened by 4 bases and 5 bases respectively, the junction contains 17 bases. Looking up the germline V gene yields CDR1 SQVTM and CDR2 ANQGSEA. Paper-wide results and their limitations: In both this cohort and an independent roughly 350-donor cohort, the cumulative frequency of public TCR beta family members distinguished carriers of CMV infection plus the relevant HLA type. The ex vivo response was dominated by HLA-C-restricted CMV-specific TCR beta clonotypes, which also provided the single most frequent clonotype in two of eight donors.

The sample was PBMCs. The chain links TRBV29-1 with TRBJ1-2; TRBD1 might be the D gene, on 5 matching bases. The source of this sequence is a human donor in good health (CMV status not recorded). Some clones in this sample may be carry-over from other donors' samples. The CDR3 protein is CSVARDYIDYGYTF. The DNA sequence reads TGCAGCGTTGCCCGGGACTACATAGATTATGGCTACACCTTC.